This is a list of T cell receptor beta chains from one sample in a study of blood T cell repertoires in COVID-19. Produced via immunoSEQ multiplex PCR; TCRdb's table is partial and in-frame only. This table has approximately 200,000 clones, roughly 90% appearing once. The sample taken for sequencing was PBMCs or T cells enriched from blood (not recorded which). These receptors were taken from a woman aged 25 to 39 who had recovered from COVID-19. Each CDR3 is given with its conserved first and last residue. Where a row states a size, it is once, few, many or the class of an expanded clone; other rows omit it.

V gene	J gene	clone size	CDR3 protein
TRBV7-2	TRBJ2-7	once	CASSQGGAQYEQYF
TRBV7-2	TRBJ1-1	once	CASSLGPGIEAFF
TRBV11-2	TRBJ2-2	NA	CASSSTSGINTGELFF
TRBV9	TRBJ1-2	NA	CASSVTGDRYTF
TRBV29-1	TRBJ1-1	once	CSGVRGYTEAFF
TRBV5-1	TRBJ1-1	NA	CASSWGQGRTEAFF
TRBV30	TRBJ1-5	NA	CAWSGEGQPQHF
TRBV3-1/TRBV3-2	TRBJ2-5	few	CASSPTRTSGGETQYF
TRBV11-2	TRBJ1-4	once	CASSSPGVRLSTNEKLFF
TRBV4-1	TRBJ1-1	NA	CASSPNGQGALSTEAFF
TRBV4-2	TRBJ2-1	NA	CASSQIDEQFF
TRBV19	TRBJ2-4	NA	CASRQSPGGRDIQYF
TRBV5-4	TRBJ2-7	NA	CASSPYLSSYEQYF
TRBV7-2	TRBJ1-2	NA	CASSPGTDRGQGYTF
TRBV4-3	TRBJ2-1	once	CASSQESGSGGPPRIF
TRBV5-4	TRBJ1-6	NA	CASSFGREYSPLHF
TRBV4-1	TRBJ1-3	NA	CASSQVGSFKIGNTIYF
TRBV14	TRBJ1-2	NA	CASSQLDRYDGYTF
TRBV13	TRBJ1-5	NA	CASSGRGDQPQHF
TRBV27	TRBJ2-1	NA	CASSRTLRLTSNEQFF
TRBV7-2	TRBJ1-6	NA	CASSKTGGGNSPLHF
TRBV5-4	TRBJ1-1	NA	CASSLGWLNTEAFF
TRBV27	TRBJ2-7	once	CASSRDKTYEQYF
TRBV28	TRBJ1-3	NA	CASSLGGFSGNTIYF
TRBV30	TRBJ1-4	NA	CAWSRVAEKLFF
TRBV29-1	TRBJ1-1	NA	CSARQALNTEAFF
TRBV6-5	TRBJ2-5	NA	CASSYGQLQETQYF
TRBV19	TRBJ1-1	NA	CASSIGLGKRNTEAFF
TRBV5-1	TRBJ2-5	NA	CASSFGSQETQYF
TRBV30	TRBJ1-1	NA	CAWREWLGRGAFF
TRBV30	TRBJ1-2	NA	CAWSVSPRSGYTF
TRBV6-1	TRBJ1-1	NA	CASSEVRGAMNTEAFF
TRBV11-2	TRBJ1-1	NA	CASSQKNTEAFF
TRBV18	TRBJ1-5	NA	CASSPQVGTGDNQPQHF
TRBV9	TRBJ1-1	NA	CASSPNPGGGDENTEAFF
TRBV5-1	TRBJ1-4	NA	CASSQDRLGEKLFF
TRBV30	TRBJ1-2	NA	CAWNLKSRYTF